The entry below describes one TCR beta chain. Its antigen is as yet unknown. Study-wide results and limits: The larger cohort examined one V-J beta rearrangement, not whole repertoires. Tumor-infiltrating Treg TCR alpha and beta sequences overlapped most with tumor naive CD4+ T cells, then blood naive.

V trimming: 0 bases; J trimming: 7 bases; junction bases outside the gene matches: 7. CDR1 and CDR2 (germline): DFQATT, SNEGSKA (reference sequence). CDR3 length equals 14 residues. After constant-region reverse-primer amplification, full-length variable regions underwent semi-nested PCR with Nested Universal Primer A. One entry per CDR3 protein results from TCRdb running MiXCR on the 5' RACE reads. This sample has roughly 58,000 distinct CDR3 sequences, with more than 20% found just once. Tregs were sorted as CD4+CD25+CD127-/low cells. Sequencing was carried out using tumor-infiltrating Tregs sorted from the breast tumor. The gene calls are TRBV20-1 and TRBJ2-7; 9 bases line up with TRBD2. The origin of this receptor is a female donor with breast cancer. CDR3 sequence (DNA): TGCAGTGCTAGAGATATGGCTAGCGGGGATGAGCAGTACTTC. This translates into CSARDMASGDEQYF.